Sequencing of this TCR beta chain was carried out in a study of neoadjuvant anti-PD-1 for oral cavity cancer. Only in-frame clones appear in the TCRdb table, and some are missing; sequencing was by immunoSEQ multiplex PCR. This sample has more than 13,000 clones, with about three quarters found just once. The time point was: after neoadjuvant nivolumab, at surgical resection. Patients had newly diagnosed, untreated stage II-IVA oral cavity squamous cell carcinoma. This clone was found a few times. The source of this sequence is a person aged 40-85 years with oral cavity squamous cell carcinoma. Sequencing was performed on PBMCs, taken after nivolumab (anti-PD-1) treatment.

The CDR3 region is CASSRMNTEAFF. The CDR3 coding sequence is TGCGCCTCCTCACGGATGAACACTGAAGCTTTCTTT. This chain joins TRBV10-2 and TRBJ1-1; no definite D call. The germline CDR1 and CDR2 sequences are WSHSY and SAAADI. This CDR3 contains 12 residues. V lost 11 bases and J lost 0, with 10 bases in between.